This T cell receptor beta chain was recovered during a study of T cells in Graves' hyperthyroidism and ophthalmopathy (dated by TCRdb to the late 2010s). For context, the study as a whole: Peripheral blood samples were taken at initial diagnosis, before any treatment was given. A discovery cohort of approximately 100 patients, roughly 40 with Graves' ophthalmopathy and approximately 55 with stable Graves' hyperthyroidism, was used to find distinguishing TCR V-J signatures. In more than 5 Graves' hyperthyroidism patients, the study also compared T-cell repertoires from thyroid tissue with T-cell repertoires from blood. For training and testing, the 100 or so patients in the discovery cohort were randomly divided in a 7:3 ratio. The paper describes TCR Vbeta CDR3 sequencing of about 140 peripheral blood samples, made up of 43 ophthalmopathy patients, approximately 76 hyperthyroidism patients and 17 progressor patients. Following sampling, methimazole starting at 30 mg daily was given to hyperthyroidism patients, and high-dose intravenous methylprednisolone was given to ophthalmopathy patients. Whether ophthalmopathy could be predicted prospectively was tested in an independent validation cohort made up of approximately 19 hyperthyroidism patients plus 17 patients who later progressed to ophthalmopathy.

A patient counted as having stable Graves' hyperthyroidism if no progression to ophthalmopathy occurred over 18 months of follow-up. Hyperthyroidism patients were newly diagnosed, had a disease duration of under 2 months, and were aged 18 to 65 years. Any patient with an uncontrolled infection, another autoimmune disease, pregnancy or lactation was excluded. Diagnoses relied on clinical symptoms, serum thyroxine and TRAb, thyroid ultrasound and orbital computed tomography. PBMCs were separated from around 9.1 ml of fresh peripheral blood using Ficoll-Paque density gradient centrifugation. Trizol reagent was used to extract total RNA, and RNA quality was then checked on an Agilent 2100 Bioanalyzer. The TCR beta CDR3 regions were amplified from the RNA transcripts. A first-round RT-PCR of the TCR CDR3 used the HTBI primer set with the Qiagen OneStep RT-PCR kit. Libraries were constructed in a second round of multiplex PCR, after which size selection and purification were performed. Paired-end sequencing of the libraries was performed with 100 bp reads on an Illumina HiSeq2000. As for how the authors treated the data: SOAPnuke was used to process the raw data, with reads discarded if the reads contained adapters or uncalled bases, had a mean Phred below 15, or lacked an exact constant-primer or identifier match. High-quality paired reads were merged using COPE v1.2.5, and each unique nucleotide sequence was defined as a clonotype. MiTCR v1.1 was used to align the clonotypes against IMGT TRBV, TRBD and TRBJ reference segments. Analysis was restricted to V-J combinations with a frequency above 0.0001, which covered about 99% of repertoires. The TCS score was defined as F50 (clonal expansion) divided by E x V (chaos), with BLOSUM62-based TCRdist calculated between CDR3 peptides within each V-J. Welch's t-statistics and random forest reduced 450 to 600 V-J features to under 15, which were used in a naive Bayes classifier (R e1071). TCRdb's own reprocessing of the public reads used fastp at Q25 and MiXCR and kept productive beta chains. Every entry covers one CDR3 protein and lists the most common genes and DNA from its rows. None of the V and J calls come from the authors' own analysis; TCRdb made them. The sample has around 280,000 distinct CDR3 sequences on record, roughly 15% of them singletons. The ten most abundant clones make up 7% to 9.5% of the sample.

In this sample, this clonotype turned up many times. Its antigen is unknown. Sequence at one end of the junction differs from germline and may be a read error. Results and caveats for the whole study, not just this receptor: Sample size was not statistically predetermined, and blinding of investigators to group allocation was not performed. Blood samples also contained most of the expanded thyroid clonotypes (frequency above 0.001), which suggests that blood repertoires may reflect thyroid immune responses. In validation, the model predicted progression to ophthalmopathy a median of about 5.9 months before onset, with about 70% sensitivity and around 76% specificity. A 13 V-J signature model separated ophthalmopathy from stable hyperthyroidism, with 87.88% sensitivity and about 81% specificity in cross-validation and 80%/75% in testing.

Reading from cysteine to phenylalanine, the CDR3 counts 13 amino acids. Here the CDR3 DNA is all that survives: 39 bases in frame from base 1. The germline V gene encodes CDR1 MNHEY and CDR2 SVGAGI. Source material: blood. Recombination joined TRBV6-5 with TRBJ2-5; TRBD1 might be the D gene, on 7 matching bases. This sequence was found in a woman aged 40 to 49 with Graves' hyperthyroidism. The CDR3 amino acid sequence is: CASSYSATGAGNF. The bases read TGTGCCAGCAGTTACTCGGCTACAGGGGCGGGAAACTTC.